This T cell receptor (beta chain) was identified in a study of CD8+ T cells in alopecia areata. Whole-study results and caveats: Higher clonality and more expanded CD8+ clones appeared in lesional than normal scalp.

CDR1 is SNHLY, CDR2 FYNNEI, per germline. V lost 3 bases and J 4 bases, leaving 11 bases between the germline ends. This CDR3 region has 14 residues. After isolation, RNA underwent reverse transcription to generate cDNA as the sequencing template. Sequenced by immunoSEQ multiplex PCR; TCRdb stores in-frame clones only, minus some. The sample lists a few hundred thousand clones, approximately 53% occurring once. This clone was observed a single time. No antigen is known for it. The genes are TRBV2 and TRBJ2-3; perhaps TRBD2 as D (6 bases). Sequencing used CD8+ T cells sorted from blood. The sequence derives from a human donor in good health. The CDR3 DNA sequence: TGTGCCAGCAGTGAGGAGGGGTCCGCAGATACGCAGTATTTT. It codes for CASSEEGSADTQYF.